This T cell receptor (beta chain) was captured in a study of T cell responses to AZD1222 COVID-19 vaccine. The CDR3 is made up of 15 amino acids. V lost 2 bases to trimming and J lost 4 bases, with 13 bases between them. The germline V gene encodes CDR1 MDHEN and CDR2 SYDVKM. Details on this clone: Its antigen remains unidentified.

Study findings and constraints: Spike-wide vaccine-associated CD4 TCRs dominated at 160-218 and 743-854.

TCRdb's copy holds only in-frame clones and misses some; the assay was immunoSEQ multiplex PCR. The data hold hundreds of thousands of clones, with approximately 94% observed a single time. The material sequenced was peripheral blood, taken on day 0 of MenACWY control vaccination. The TCR originated in an adult in good health. The chain links TRBV28 to TRBJ2-3; tentative D call: TRBD2 (6 bases). CDR3 residues: CASSLVGGGADTQYF. The CDR3 region has the DNA TGTGCCAGCAGTTTAGTGGGGGGAGGTGCAGATACGCAGTATTTT.